Detailed here is one T cell receptor beta chain. The CDR3 has 18 residues. V was trimmed by 7 bases and J by 3 bases, leaving 28 bases between them. In germline, CDR1 is SQVTM, CDR2 ANQGSEA. This sample was included in a study of cytomegalovirus exposure and HLA in healthy donors. The data were produced by immunoSEQ multiplex PCR, yet TCRdb's version contains in-frame clones alone and is incomplete. Of around 150,000 clones in the sample, about nine tenths were seen once. The V gene is TRBV29-1, the J gene TRBJ2-1, with D possibly matching TRBD1 (7 bases). The sequencing input was PBMCs. The TCR comes from a man between 18 and 35 years old in good health and CMV-seronegative. In DNA, the CDR3 is TGCAGCGCATTTAGGAGACAGGGAGGACAAAGGGACTACAATGAGCAGTTCTTC. Its protein is CSAFRRQGGQRDYNEQFF.